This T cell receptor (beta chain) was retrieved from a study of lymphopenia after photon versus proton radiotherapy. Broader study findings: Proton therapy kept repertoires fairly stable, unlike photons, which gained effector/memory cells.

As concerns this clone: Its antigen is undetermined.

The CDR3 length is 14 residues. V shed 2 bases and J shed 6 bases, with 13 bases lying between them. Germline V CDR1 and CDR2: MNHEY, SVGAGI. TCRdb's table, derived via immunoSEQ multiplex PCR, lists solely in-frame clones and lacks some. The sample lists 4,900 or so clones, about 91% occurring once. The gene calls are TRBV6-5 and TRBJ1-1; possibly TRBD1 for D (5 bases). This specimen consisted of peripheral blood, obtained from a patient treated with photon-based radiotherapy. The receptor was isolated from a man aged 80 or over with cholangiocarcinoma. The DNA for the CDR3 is TGTGCCAGCAGTTACATAAGGGGTGGGGCTGAAGCTTTCTTT. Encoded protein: CASSYIRGGAEAFF.